The clone carrying this T cell receptor (beta chain) has at least ten counts. No antigen is known for it. Synthesis of TCR cDNA relied on 5'RACE template switching, which attached a universal primer site and UMIs. TCRdb itself ran the 5' RACE reads through MiXCR, one entry per CDR3 protein. The data show 450,000 to 550,000 distinct CDR3 sequences, 21% seen once. The ends were cut back, 3 bases at V and 5 bases at J, with 13 bases in the middle. This CDR3 has 14 amino acids. The germline V gene has CDR1 MNHEY and CDR2 SMNVEV (reference sequence). This sample is part of a study of T cells after yellow fever vaccination. The study's findings and limits: The study noted that FACS-sorted repertoires could contain abundant clonotypes contaminating from the bulk population. Boosting was followed by the reappearance of most primary-vaccination clones (approximately 95% CD4, 85% to 90% CD8).

The sequence was collected from a man aged 18 to 30 who received the YFV17D yellow fever vaccine. The chain joins TRBV27 to TRBJ1-1; no clear D gene. The material sequenced was PBMCs, taken roughly 23 days after the first yellow fever vaccination. For the CDR3, the DNA is TGTGCCAGCAGTTTGAGGTTGTCGGGAACTGAAGCTTTCTTT. It codes for CASSLRLSGTEAFF.